The next 26 T cell receptor beta chains were all read from a single sample in a study of T-cell memory formation after mild COVID-19. TCRdb independently ran MiXCR on the 5' RACE reads; one entry per CDR3 protein. Of around 340,000 distinct CDR3 sequences detected, around 20% appear once; the ten largest clones hold under 15%. The sample was PBMCs or a T cell subset sorted from them (not recorded which). All receptors derive from an adult woman who had mild COVID-19 (a few samples of this study predate the infection). Cell type and time point are not known.

The chain uses TRBV7-9 and TRBJ2-1, with 11 nucleotides matching TRBD2. V was pared by 5 bases and J by 4 bases, with 7 bases of the junction left unmatched. Per germline, CDR1 SEHNR and CDR2 FQNEAQ (reference sequence). The CDR3 covers 16 residues. The CDR3 here is CASSLDGTSGYNEQFF. The CDR3 DNA reads TGTGCCAGCAGCCTAGACGGGACTAGCGGTTACAATGAGCAGTTCTTC. Full variable domain (remainder filled in from reference TRBV7-9 and TRBJ2-1): DTGVSQNPRHKITKRGQNVTFRCDPISEHNRLYWYRQTLGQGPEFLTYFQNEAQLEKSRLLSDRFSAERPKGSFSTLEIQRTEQGDSAMYLCASSLDGTSGYNEQFFGPGTRLTVL.

V gene TRBV15 combines with J gene TRBJ2-7, with D perhaps TRBD1 or TRBD2 (5 bases each). Trimming pared 5 bases from V and 1 base from J, leaving 15 bases between. Germline-derived CDR1 and CDR2 are LNHNV and YYDKDF (reference sequence). CDR3 size: 15 residues. CDR3 protein: CATSGTRDGSYEQYF. The DNA for the CDR3 is TGTGCCACCAGCGGTACACGGGACGGATCCTACGAGCAGTACTTC.

The chain is built from TRBV7-8 and TRBJ1-1; TRBD1 matches 8 bases. The V gene's germline CDR1 is SGHVS and CDR2 FQNEAQ. V lost 4 bases and J lost 5; bases outside the gene matches: 15. This CDR3 contains 17 residues. The CDR3: CASSYRDRYRGMTEAFF. The CDR3 DNA sequence: TGTGCCAGCAGCTACCGGGACAGGTACAGGGGAATGACTGAAGCTTTCTTT.

This clonotype was observed a handful of times. V is TRBV7-9 and J is TRBJ2-7; D is perhaps TRBD1 (6 bases). Trimming pared 5 bases from V and 0 bases from J, leaving 23 bases between. The CDR3 length is 18 residues. CDR1 is SEHNR, CDR2 FQNEAQ, per germline (reference sequence). The CDR3 DNA sequence: TGTGCCAGCAGCCCACCTTCCTGGACCCTCAGGGGCTCCTACGAGCAGTACTTC. As protein: CASSPPSWTLRGSYEQYF.

This chain connects TRBV6-6 to TRBJ2-1, with TRBD2 matching over 12 bases. There are 17 residues in the CDR3. V gave up 6 bases and J gave up 0 bases; unmatched junction bases: 6. CDR1 and CDR2 (germline): MNHNY, SVGAGI (reference sequence). The CDR3 sequence: CASSRLTSGSSYNEQFF. In nucleotides, the CDR3 is TGTGCCAGCAGCCGATTGACTAGCGGGAGCTCCTACAATGAGCAGTTCTTC.

This sequence joins TRBV6-6 and TRBJ1-2; the D gene is possibly TRBD1 (5 bases). This CDR3 comprises 12 residues. Trimming cost V 6 bases and J 1 base, with 6 bases left between them. Looked up from germline, CDR1 is MNHNY and CDR2 is SVGAGI (reference sequence). Here the CDR3 reads CASRDINYGYTF. DNA of the CDR3: TGTGCCAGCAGGGACATTAACTATGGCTACACCTTC.

The chain joins TRBV5-1 to TRBJ2-7, with TRBD1 as a possible D gene (5 bases). This CDR3 comprises 15 residues. Germline lookup yields CDR1 SGHRS and CDR2 YFSETQ. The V gene lost 0 bases and the J gene lost 5 bases, with 15 bases spanning the gap. CDR3: CASSLGGQGVDEQYF. The DNA of the CDR3 is TGCGCCAGCAGCTTGGGTGGTCAGGGTGTTGACGAGCAGTACTTC.

V usage is TRBV4-3 and J usage is TRBJ1-5, with D tentatively TRBD1 (5 bases). V shed 3 bases and J shed 2 bases, with 14 bases lying between them. Germline CDR1 and CDR2: LGHNA and YSLEER. The CDR3 runs to 16 residues. This CDR3 reads CASSHDLRGGNQPQHF. CDR3 nucleotide sequence: TGCGCCAGCAGCCATGATCTAAGGGGAGGCAATCAGCCCCAGCATTTT.

This clonotype was counted only a few times. The chain uses TRBV10-3 and TRBJ2-1; TRBD2 matches 10 bases. In germline, CDR1 is ENHRY, CDR2 SYGVKD. V gave up 11 bases and J gave up 0 bases; unmatched junction bases: 16. The CDR3 consists of 18 residues. The CDR3 bases are TGTGCCGCAAGTAAGCGGGAGGGCCTAGGGGGCTCCTACAATGAGCAGTTCTTC. Its protein is CAASKREGLGGSYNEQFF.

The V call is TRBV14, the J call TRBJ2-3; 12 bases fit TRBD2. Germline CDR1 reads SGHDN; CDR2 reads FVKESK. The CDR3 contains 15 residues. Trimming removed 3 bases from V and 9 bases from J; junction bases left unmatched: 7. CDR3 amino acids: CASSHGTSGPKTQYF. CDR3 in DNA: TGTGCCAGCAGCCATGGGACTAGCGGGCCCAAAACGCAGTATTTT.

The chain uses TRBV4-3 and TRBJ2-3; D ambiguous. The V gene lost 1 base and the J gene lost 4 bases, with 9 bases spanning the gap. This CDR3 has 14 residues. CDR1 and CDR2 (germline): LGHNA, YSLEER. CDR3 nucleotides: TGCGCCAGCAGCCAAGTACCGTGGGCAGATACGCAGTATTTT. Protein product: CASSQVPWADTQYF.

V and J are TRBV11-2 and TRBJ2-2; D call uncertain. Germline CDR1 SGHAT, CDR2 FQNNGV. V lost 5 bases to trimming and J lost 4 bases, with 11 bases between them. The CDR3 has 14 amino acids. CDR3 in DNA: TGTGCCAGCAGCCCCAGAGCCGGCACCGGGGAGCTGTTTTTT. Amino acids: CASSPRAGTGELFF. Looking up the rest from reference TRBV11-2 and TRBJ2-2 gives the full variable domain: EAGVAQSPRYKIIEKRQSVAFWCNPISGHATLYWYQQILGQGPKLLIQFQNNGVVDDSQLPKDRFSAERLKGVDSTLKIQPAKLEDSAVYLCASSPRAGTGELFFGEGSRLTVL.

In this sample, this clonotype turned up many times. The chain joins TRBV5-1 to TRBJ2-7, with D perhaps being TRBD1 or TRBD2 (5 bases each). The V gene lost 5 bases and the J gene lost 0 bases, with 15 bases spanning the gap. CDR1 is SGHRS and CDR2 is YFSETQ in the germline V gene. The CDR3 length is 15 residues. The CDR3 reads CASRSPGRSSYEQYF. The CDR3 DNA is TGCGCCAGCAGGTCCCCGGGACGGAGCTCCTACGAGCAGTACTTC.

The rearrangement links TRBV12-3 or TRBV12-4 to TRBJ2-1; a weak D match, TRBD2 (6 bases). V lost 5 bases, J lost 10 bases, and 12 bases lay in between. The CDR3 has 12 residues. The CDR3: CASSPGREEQFF. The CDR3 DNA reads as TGTGCCAGCAGTCCCGGACGGGAGGAGCAGTTCTTC.

This clonotype has just one count. The chain links TRBV4-3 to TRBJ1-2, with D unclear. Deletions cut 0 bases from V and 1 base from J, with 9 bases between. This CDR3 contains 15 residues. CDR1 is LGHNA and CDR2 is YSLEER in the germline V gene. CDR3 nucleotides: TGCGCCAGCAGCCAAGATAGGCAGATTAACTATGGCTACACCTTC. This encodes CASSQDRQINYGYTF.

This chain links TRBV12-3 or TRBV12-4 with TRBJ1-2; perhaps TRBD1 as D (5 bases). The CDR3 loop spans 13 amino acids. V lost 7 bases to trimming and J lost 5 bases, with 14 bases between them. The CDR3 DNA is TGTGCCAGCACCGTGGGGGGAGGATATGGCTACACCTTC. The encoded protein is CASTVGGGYGYTF.

V is TRBV2 and J is TRBJ1-5; D call uncertain. The germline V gene has CDR1 SNHLY and CDR2 FYNNEI. CDR3 length equals 14 residues. Trimming pared 4 bases from V and 0 bases from J, leaving 7 bases between. In nucleotides, the CDR3 is TGTGCCAGCAGTGCTATTTATAGCAATCAGCCCCAGCATTTT. Translation: CASSAIYSNQPQHF. The whole variable domain, remainder taken from reference TRBV2 and TRBJ1-5, is EPEVTQTPSHQVTQMGQEVILRCVPISNHLYFYWYRQILGQKVEFLVSFYNNEISEKSEIFDDQFSVERPDGSNFTLKIRSTKLEDSAMYFCASSAIYSNQPQHFGDGTRLSIL.

This clonotype was counted between two and nine times. The CDR3 DNA reads TGCGCCAGCAGCTTGGGAGGGGGCTTAGGCTCCACAGATACGCAGTATTTT. Residues: CASSLGGGLGSTDTQYF. V gene TRBV5-1 combines with J gene TRBJ2-3, with 7 bases matching TRBD1. CDR1 is SGHRS and CDR2 is YFSETQ in the germline V gene. With V trimmed by 0 bases and J by 2 bases, 9 bases remained unmatched. The CDR3 runs 17 residues.

The V and J genes are TRBV29-1 and TRBJ2-1; D call uncertain. V dropped 2 bases and J dropped 9 bases, with 17 bases sitting between them. This CDR3 contains 14 residues. Germline CDR1 and CDR2: SQVTM and ANQGSEA. The DNA for the CDR3 is TGCAGCGTTGAAATCAGTCGCAAATGGGGTGAGCAGTTCTTC. Its translation: CSVEISRKWGEQFF.

This clonotype has ten or more counts. V usage is TRBV7-3 and J usage is TRBJ2-1; possibly TRBD2 for D (7 bases). V was pared by 3 bases and J by 3 bases, with 12 bases between. Germline CDR1 is SGHTA and CDR2 is FQGTGA. This CDR3 has 15 amino acids. CDR3 DNA: TGTGCCAGCAGCTTTGGGGGGGGCCGCTACAATGAGCAGTTCTTC. It is translated as CASSFGGGRYNEQFF.

This clonotype was seen more than once but under ten times. The rearrangement joins TRBV7-8 to TRBJ2-3, with 14 bases identical to TRBD2. Trimming took 5 bases from V and 7 from J; bases not matched to a gene: 11. This CDR3 comprises 17 residues. Germline V CDR1 and CDR2: SGHVS, FQNEAQ. The CDR3 sequence is CASSLIGLAGGLNTQYF. DNA of the CDR3: TGTGCCAGCAGCCTGATTGGACTAGCGGGAGGTCTGAATACGCAGTATTTT.

This clonotype was counted only a few times. The chain is built from TRBV11-3 and TRBJ1-1, with D possibly being TRBD1 (5 bases). Trimming removed 5 bases from V and 1 base from J, with 23 bases in between. The CDR3 runs 18 residues. Germline lookup yields CDR1 SGHNT and CDR2 YENEEA. CDR3 region: CASSRPRGGAGANTEAFF. The CDR3 DNA reads as TGTGCCAGCAGCAGACCCCGGGGGGGAGCAGGTGCGAACACTGAAGCTTTCTTT.

This clonotype was seen more than once but under ten times. The V gene is TRBV25-1, the J gene TRBJ2-7, with D possibly being TRBD2 (5 bases). Germline loops: CDR1 MGHDK, CDR2 SYGVNS. Trimming took off 8 bases at V and 5 bases at J, with 7 bases between the two ends. CDR3 size: 10 residues. In nucleotides, the CDR3 is TGTGCCAGCGGGAGTCACGAGCAGTACTTC. Translated, it gives CASGSHEQYF.

The CDR3: CASSVRRDRVDNEQFF. CDR3 coding DNA: TGTGCCAGCAGCGTACGACGGGACAGGGTCGACAATGAGCAGTTCTTC. The chain carries TRBV9 and TRBJ2-1; 9 bases are a match to TRBD1. Looked up from germline, CDR1 is SGDLS and CDR2 is YYNGEE. V gave up 1 base and J gave up 5 bases; unmatched junction bases: 7. CDR3 size: 16 residues.

The V gene is TRBV19, the J gene TRBJ1-2; D ambiguous. CDR3 length equals 12 residues. The V gene lost 4 bases and the J gene lost 4 bases, with 7 bases spanning the gap. CDR1 and CDR2 (germline): LNHDA, SQIVND (reference sequence). The CDR3 reads CASSNDIYGYTF. The CDR3 nucleotides read TGTGCCAGTAGTAACGACATCTATGGCTACACCTTC.

This clonotype turned up a few times. The rearrangement joins TRBV5-6 to TRBJ2-7; D is possibly TRBD1 or TRBD2 (6 bases each). The germline gives CDR1 SGHDT, CDR2 YYEEEE. Deletions cut 4 bases from V and 2 bases from J, with 13 bases between. This CDR3 contains 14 residues. In DNA form, the CDR3 reads TGTGCCAGCAGCGGCGGGACACGCACCTACGAGCAGTACTTC. This codes for CASSGGTRTYEQYF.